The entry below gives a single TCR beta chain sequence along with its context. Its antigen target is currently unknown. No base-level quality is on record; no much larger clone is a single base apart. These data are taken from a study of CD8 T cells in Susac syndrome (dated by TCRdb to the late 2010s). Describing the broader study: The study used repertoire sequencing to test whether antigen drove CD8+ T cell activation and differentiation in Susac syndrome. Study-wide conclusions, independent of this receptor: The number of individuals in the TCR sequencing and HLA analysis was recognized as being relatively small.

V and J lose 0 bases and 2 bases, and a span of 14 bases separates them. The CDR3 covers 15 residues, taking in both the cysteine and the phenylalanine. Of all the DNA, just the CDR3 is kept, 45 bases in frame from base 1. The germline V gene encodes CDR1 GTSNPN and CDR2 SVGIG (reference sequence). RNA was extracted with the RNeasy kit and roughly 0.5 to 1 ug was reverse transcribed using random hexamers. TCR beta CDR3 regions were amplified with the immunoSEQ multiplex PCR assay covering 54 Vbeta and 13 Jbeta segments. PCR amplification bias was corrected using a synthetic template baseline for primer optimization and computational correction. Regarding the original processing steps: Reads were assigned to V, D and J genes according to IMGT and analyzed in immunoSEQ Analyzer, with only productive sequences retained. Clonality was computed as one minus Shannon entropy normalized by log2 of the number of productive unique sequences. For each patient and control, public and private clones were evaluated among the 100 most prevalent clones. A clone was defined as Susac-specific if it was absent from the healthy and MS cohorts, from about a thousand published viral clones and from other ImmuneACCESS disease sequences. Clones were called with MiXCR by TCRdb after fastp trimmed the public reads at Q25, and only in-frame beta chains were retained. Merged by CDR3 protein, the rows form single entries marked with the most common genes and DNA. The V and J calls follow TCRdb's processing rather than the paper's. The sample yields roughly 120,000 distinct CDR3 sequences; just under 95% were counted once. The ten largest account for approximately 0.097% of the sample.

Peripheral blood CD8+ and CD4+ T cells from healthy donors, Susac syndrome patients and multiple sclerosis patients were profiled by high-throughput TCR beta sequencing. The multiple sclerosis controls were treatment-naive patients whose relapsing-remitting disease, either stable or active, fulfilled the revised McDonald criteria. Bulk CD8+ and CD4+ T cells were purified magnetically by negative isolation, whereas CD8+ TEMRA cells were enriched by FACS. Blood was collected in EDTA tubes and processed within 24 hours, with PBMCs isolated through density gradient centrifugation. PBMCs destined for TCR sequencing were cryopreserved in liquid nitrogen and later thawed in a 37 °C water bath. The sorted or isolated CD4+, CD8+ and CD8+ TEMRA cells reached a purity of at least 90%.

Material for sequencing was CD4+ T cells from PBMCs. Here the chain combines TRBV30 and TRBJ2-7; a tentative D match to TRBD2 spans 7 bases. The receptor was derived from a human donor with multiple sclerosis. The CDR3 here reads CAWSVGGGLTYEQYF. The DNA sequence follows: TGTGCCTGGAGTGTCGGCGGGGGCCTAACCTACGAGCAGTACTTC.